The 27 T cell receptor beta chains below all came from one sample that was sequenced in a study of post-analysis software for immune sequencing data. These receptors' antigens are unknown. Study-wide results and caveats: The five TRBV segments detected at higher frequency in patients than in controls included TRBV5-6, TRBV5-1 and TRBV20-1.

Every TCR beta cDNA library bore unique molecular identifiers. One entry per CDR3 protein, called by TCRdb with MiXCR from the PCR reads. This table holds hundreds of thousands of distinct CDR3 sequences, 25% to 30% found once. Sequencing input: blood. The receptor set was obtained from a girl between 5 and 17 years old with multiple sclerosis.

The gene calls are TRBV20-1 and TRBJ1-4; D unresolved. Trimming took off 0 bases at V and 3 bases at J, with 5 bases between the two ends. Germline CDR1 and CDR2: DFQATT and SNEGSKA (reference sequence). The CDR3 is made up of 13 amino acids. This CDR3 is CSARETSNEKLFF. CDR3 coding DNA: TGCAGTGCTAGAGAGACATCTAATGAAAAACTGTTTTTT.

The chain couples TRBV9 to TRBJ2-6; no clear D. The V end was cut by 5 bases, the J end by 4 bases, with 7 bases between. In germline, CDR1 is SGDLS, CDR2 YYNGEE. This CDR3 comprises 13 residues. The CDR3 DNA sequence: TGTGCCAGCAGACGAGGCGGGGCCAACGTCCTGACTTTC. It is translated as CASRRGGANVLTF. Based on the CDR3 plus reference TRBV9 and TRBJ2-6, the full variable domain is DSGVTQTPKHLITATGQRVTLRCSPRSGDLSVYWYQQSLDQGLQFLIQYYNGEERAKGNILERFSAQQFPDLHSELNLSSLELGDSALYFCASRRGGANVLTFGAGSRLTVL.

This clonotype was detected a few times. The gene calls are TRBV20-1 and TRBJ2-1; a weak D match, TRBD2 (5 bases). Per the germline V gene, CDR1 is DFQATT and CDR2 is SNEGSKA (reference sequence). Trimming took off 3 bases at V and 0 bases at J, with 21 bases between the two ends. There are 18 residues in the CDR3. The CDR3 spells CSASGSFSGISSYNEQFF. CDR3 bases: TGCAGTGCTAGCGGCTCCTTTTCGGGGATAAGCTCCTACAATGAGCAGTTCTTC.

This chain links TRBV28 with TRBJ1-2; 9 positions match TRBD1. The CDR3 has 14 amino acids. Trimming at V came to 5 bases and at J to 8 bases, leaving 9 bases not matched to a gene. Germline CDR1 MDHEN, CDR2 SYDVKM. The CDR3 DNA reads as TGTGCCAGCAGTCAATCACAGGGGGCTGGAGGCTACACCTTC. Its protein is CASSQSQGAGGYTF.

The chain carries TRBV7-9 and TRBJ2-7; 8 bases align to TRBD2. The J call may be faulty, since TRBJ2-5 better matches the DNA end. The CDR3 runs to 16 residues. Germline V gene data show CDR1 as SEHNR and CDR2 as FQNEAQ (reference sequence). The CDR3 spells CASSRGGTRFQETQYF. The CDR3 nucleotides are TGTGCCAGCAGCAGAGGGGGGACTAGATTCCAAGAGACCCAGTACTTC.

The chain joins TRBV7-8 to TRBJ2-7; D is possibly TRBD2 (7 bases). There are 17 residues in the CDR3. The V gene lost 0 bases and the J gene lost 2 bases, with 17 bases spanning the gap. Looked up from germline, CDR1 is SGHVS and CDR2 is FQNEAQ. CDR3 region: CASSLAGGGAAAYEQYF. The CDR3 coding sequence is TGTGCCAGCAGCTTAGCAGGTGGGGGGGCTGCAGCCTACGAGCAGTACTTC.

The CDR3 reads CASSPATYGDTQYF. CDR3 nucleotides: TGTGCCAGCTCACCGGCGACCTATGGAGATACGCAGTATTTT. The chain couples TRBV18 to TRBJ2-3, with D unresolved. Deletions cut 3 bases from V and 5 bases from J, with 12 bases between. The CDR3 consists of 14 residues. Per germline, CDR1 KGHSH and CDR2 LQKENI.

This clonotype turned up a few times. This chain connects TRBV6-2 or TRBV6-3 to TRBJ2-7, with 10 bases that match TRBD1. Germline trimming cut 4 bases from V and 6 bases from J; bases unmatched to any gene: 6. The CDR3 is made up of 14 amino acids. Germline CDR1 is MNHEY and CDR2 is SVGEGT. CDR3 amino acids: CASSSGTGVGEQYF. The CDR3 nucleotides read TGTGCCAGCAGTTCAGGGACAGGGGTCGGCGAGCAGTACTTC.

The CDR3 region has the DNA TGTGCCAGCAGCCCCAGGGTCCCCCACGAGCAGTACTTC. Translated: CASSPRVPHEQYF. The V and J genes are TRBV2 and TRBJ2-5; D may be TRBD1 (5 bases). The end of the DNA fits TRBJ2-7 better, so the J call may be wrong. CDR1 SNHLY and CDR2 FYNNEI come from the germline V gene. The CDR3 runs 13 residues.

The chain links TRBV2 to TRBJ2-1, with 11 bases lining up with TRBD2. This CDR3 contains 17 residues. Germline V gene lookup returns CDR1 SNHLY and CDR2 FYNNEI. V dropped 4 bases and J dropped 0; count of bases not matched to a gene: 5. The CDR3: CASSVLAGGSSYNEQFF. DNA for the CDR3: TGTGCCAGCAGTGTGTTAGCGGGAGGGAGCTCCTACAATGAGCAGTTCTTC.

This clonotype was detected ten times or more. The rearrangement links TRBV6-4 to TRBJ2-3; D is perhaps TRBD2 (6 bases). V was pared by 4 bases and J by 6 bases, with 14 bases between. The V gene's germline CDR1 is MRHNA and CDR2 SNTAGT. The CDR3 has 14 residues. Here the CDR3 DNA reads TGTGCCAGCAGTGTTAGCGGCGGGCAGGATACGCAGTATTTT. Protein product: CASSVSGGQDTQYF.

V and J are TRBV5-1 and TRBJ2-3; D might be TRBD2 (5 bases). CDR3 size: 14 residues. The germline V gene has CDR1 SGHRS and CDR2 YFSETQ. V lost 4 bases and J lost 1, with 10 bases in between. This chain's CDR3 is CASSNGLGTDTQYF. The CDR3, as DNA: TGCGCCAGCAGCAACGGACTCGGCACAGATACGCAGTATTTT.

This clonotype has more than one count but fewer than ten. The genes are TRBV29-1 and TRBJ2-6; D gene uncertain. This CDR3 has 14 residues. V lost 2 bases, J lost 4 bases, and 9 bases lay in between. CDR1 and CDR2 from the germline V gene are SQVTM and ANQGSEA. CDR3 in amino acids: CSVESSSGANVLTF. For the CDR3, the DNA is TGCAGCGTTGAATCGAGCTCGGGGGCCAACGTCCTGACTTTC. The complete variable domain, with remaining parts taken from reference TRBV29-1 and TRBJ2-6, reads SAVISQKPSRDICQRGTSLTIQCQVDSQVTMMFWYRQQPGQSLTLIATANQGSEATYESGFVIDKFPISRPNLTFSTLTVSNMSPEDSSIYLCSVESSSGANVLTFGAGSRLTVL.

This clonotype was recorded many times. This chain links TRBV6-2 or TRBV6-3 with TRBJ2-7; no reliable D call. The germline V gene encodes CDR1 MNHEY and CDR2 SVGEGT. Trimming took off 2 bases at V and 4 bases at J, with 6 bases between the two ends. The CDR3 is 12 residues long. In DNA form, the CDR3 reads TGTGCCAGCAGTTACAGACCTTACGAGCAGTACTTC. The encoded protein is CASSYRPYEQYF.

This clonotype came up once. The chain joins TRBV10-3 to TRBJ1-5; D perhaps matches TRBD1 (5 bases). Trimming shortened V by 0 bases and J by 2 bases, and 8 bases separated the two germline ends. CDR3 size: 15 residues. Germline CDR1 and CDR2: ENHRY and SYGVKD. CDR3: CAISESTRGNQPQHF. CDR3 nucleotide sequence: TGTGCCATCAGTGAGTCGACCAGGGGCAATCAGCCCCAGCATTTT.

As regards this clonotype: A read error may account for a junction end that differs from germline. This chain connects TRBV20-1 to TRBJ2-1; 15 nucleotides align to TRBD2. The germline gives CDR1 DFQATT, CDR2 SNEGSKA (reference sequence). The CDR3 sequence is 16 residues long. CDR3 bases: TGCAGTGCTCCACGGACTAGCGGGAGGGCTGACAATAAGCAGTTCTTC. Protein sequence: CSAPRTSGRADNKQFF.

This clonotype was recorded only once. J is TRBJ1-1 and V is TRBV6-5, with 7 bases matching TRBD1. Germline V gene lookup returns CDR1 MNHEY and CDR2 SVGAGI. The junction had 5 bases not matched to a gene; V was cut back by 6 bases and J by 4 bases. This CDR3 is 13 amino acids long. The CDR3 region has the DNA TGTGCCAGCAGAGAACAGGGGTCCACTGAAGCTTTCTTT. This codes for CASREQGSTEAFF.

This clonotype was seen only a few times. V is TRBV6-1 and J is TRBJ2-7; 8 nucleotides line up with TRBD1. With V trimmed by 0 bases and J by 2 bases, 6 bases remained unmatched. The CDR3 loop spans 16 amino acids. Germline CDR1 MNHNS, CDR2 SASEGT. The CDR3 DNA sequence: TGTGCCAGCAGTGAAGCCTTTCGACAGGGGACCTACGAGCAGTACTTC. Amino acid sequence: CASSEAFRQGTYEQYF.

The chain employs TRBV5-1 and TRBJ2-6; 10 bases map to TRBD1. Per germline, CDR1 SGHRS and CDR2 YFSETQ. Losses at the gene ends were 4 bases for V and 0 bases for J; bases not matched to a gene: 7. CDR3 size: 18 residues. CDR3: CASSTSGTGVSGANVLTF. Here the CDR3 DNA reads TGCGCCAGCAGCACCTCCGGGACAGGGGTCTCTGGGGCCAACGTCCTGACTTTC. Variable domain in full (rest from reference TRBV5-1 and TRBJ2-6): KAGVTQTPRYLIKTRGQQVTLSCSPISGHRSVSWYQQTPGQGLQFLFEYFSETQRNKGNFPGRFSGRQFSNSRSEMNVSTLELGDSALYLCASSTSGTGVSGANVLTFGAGSRLTVL.

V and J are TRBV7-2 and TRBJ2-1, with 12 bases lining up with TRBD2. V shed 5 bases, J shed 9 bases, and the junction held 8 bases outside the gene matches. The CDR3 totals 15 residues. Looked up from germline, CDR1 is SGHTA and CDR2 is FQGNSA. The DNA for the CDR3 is TGTGCCAGCAGCCTGCTAGCGGGAGGGCCAGCTGAGCAGTTCTTC. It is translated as CASSLLAGGPAEQFF.

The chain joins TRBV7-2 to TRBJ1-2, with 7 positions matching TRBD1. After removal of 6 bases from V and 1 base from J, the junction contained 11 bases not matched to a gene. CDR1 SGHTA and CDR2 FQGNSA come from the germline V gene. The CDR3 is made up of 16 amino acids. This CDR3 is CASRPGGQGGNYGYTF. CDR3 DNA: TGTGCCAGCAGGCCCGGGGGGCAGGGGGGTAACTATGGCTACACCTTC.

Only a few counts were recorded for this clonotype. The CDR3 DNA reads TGTGCCACCAGCAGGACTGGGGTGGGCACTGAAGCTTTCTTT. Amino acid sequence: CATSRTGVGTEAFF. V usage is TRBV15 and J usage is TRBJ1-1; D uncertain. The germline CDR1 and CDR2 sequences are LNHNV and YYDKDF (reference sequence). The length of the CDR3 is 14 residues. V gave up 3 bases and J gave up 4 bases, with 12 bases separating them.

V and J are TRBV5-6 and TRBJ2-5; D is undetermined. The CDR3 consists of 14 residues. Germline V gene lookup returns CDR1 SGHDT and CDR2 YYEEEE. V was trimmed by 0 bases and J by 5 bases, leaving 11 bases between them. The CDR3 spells CASSLGLFGETQYF. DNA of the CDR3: TGTGCCAGCAGCTTGGGTCTGTTCGGGGAGACCCAGTACTTC.

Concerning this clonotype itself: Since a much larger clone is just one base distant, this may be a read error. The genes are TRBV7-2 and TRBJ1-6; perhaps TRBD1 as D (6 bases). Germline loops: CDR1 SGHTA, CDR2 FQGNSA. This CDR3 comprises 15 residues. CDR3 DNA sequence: TGTGCCAGCAGCCCCGCGGACAGAAGCTATTCACCCCCCCACTTT. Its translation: CASSPADRSYSPPHF.

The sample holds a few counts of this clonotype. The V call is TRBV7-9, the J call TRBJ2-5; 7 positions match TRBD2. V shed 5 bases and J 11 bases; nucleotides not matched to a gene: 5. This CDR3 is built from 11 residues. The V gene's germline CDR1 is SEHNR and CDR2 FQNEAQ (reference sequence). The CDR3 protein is CASSGGGPQYF. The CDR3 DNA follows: TGTGCCAGCAGCGGCGGGGGACCTCAGTACTTC.

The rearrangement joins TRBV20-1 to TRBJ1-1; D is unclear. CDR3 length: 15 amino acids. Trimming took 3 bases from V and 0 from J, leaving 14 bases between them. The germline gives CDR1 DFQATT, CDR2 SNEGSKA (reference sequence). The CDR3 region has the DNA TGCAGTGCTAGGAGAATTGACCCGGTGAACACTGAAGCTTTCTTT. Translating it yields CSARRIDPVNTEAFF.

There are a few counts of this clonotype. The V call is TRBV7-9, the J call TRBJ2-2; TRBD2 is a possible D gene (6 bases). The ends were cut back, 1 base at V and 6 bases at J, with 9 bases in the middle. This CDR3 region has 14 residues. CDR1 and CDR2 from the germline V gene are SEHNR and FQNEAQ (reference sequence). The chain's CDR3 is CASSLVLASGELFF. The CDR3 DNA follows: TGTGCCAGCAGCTTAGTACTAGCCTCCGGGGAGCTGTTTTTT.